This T cell receptor (beta chain) was documented in a study of T cells in Graves' hyperthyroidism and ophthalmopathy. General study points: Blood shared most expanded thyroid clonotypes above 0.001.

RNA transcripts provided the source from which TCR beta CDR3 regions were amplified. With the HTBI primer set, the TCR CDR3 went through a first round of RT-PCR. TCRdb processed the multiplex PCR reads anew with MiXCR; each CDR3 protein has one entry. The sample lists some 460,000 distinct CDR3 sequences; roughly 14% were seen once. Thyroid ultrasound and orbital computed tomography, with clinical symptoms and serum thyroxine and TRAb, informed diagnoses. The table lists this clonotype with many counts. Its antigen is unknown. CDR1 SGHTA and CDR2 FQGNSA come from the germline V gene. V lost 3 bases and J 5 bases, leaving 16 bases between the germline ends. This CDR3 spans 15 amino acids.

This receptor was obtained from a woman aged 18 to 35 with Graves' hyperthyroidism. The chain recombines TRBV7-2 with TRBJ2-5; the D gene could be TRBD1 or TRBD2 (6 bases each). Sequencing was carried out using blood. DNA for the CDR3: TGTGCCAGCAGCTTTCTAGGGGGGATCGGCGAGACCCAGTACTTC. Its translation is CASSFLGGIGETQYF.